These 3 T cell receptor beta chains originate from one sample sequenced in a study of cytomegalovirus exposure and HLA in healthy donors. PCR was performed using 60 Vbeta and 13 Jbeta primers. Measured with immunoSEQ multiplex PCR; TCRdb has only the in-frame clones, and not every one. The top ten clones hold over 6.5% of a sample with fewer than 150,000 clones, roughly 75% of them seen once. Sequenced: PBMCs. These receptor sequences come from a man aged 35 to 55 in good health and CMV-seropositive.

The chain couples TRBV9 to TRBJ2-4; 7 bases match TRBD2. V was clipped by 7 bases and J by 9 bases; unmatched bases: 7. CDR1 and CDR2 from the germline V gene are SGDLS and YYNGEE. This CDR3 has 12 residues. The chain's CDR3 is CASAGAGPIQYF. CDR3 DNA: TGTGCCAGCGCCGGAGCGGGACCCATTCAGTACTTC.

The V call is TRBV4-1, the J call TRBJ2-1; 8 positions match TRBD2. V lost 2 bases, J lost 2 bases, and 5 bases stayed unmatched. Germline values: CDR1 MGHRA, CDR2 YSYEKL. CDR3 length: 16 residues. This CDR3 reads CASSQRAGGAYNEQFF. CDR3 nucleotides: TGCGCCAGCAGCCAAAGGGCGGGGGGCGCCTACAATGAGCAGTTCTTC.

This clone was detected only once. This rearrangement joins TRBV27 to TRBJ1-5, with TRBD1 identical over 7 bases. Per the germline V gene, CDR1 is MNHEY and CDR2 is SMNVEV (reference sequence). CDR3 length: 14 amino acids. After removal of 2 bases from V and 9 bases from J, the junction contained 7 bases not matched to a gene. As DNA, the CDR3 is TGTGCCAGCAGTTTAGGCAGGGGGTTTTTGCCCCAGCATTTT. This encodes CASSLGRGFLPQHF.